This T cell receptor (beta chain) was retrieved from a study of blood T cell repertoires in COVID-19. This clone has more than one count but fewer than ten. Some clones are missing from TCRdb's copy, which holds only in-frame ones; the method was immunoSEQ multiplex PCR. The sample lists about 100,000 clones, about nine tenths seen once, with 5% to 7% in the top ten. The CDR3 has 16 amino acids. Looked up from germline, CDR1 is MNHNY and CDR2 is SVGAGI (reference sequence). The V end lost 4 bases, the J end lost 0 bases, and 12 bases lay between the germline ends. The rearrangement joins TRBV6-6 to TRBJ1-4, with D perhaps matching TRBD1 (5 bases). The sequenced sample consisted of peripheral blood. This receptor was identified in a man aged 65 to 85 with acute or convalescent COVID-19. CDR3 DNA: TGTGCCAGCAGTTCTAGGGGAAGGGCAACTAATGAAAAACTGTTTTTT. This encodes CASSSRGRATNEKLFF.